The rows below give T cell receptor beta chains drawn from one sample of a study of CD8 T cells in ankylosing spondylitis. TCRdb re-analysed the 5' RACE reads in MiXCR, keeping a single row per CDR3 protein. The table includes under 300,000 distinct CDR3 sequences, 18% detected once. The sequenced sample consisted of blood, either unsorted or a sorted T cell fraction (not recorded which). These receptors were collected from a male donor with ankylosing spondylitis or in good health (not recorded which). The CDR3 runs from the conserved cysteine through the conserved F or W. The D gene is left open where the match is weak. Not all rows give a size; the values are once, few, many and, for expanded clones, a class.

>.|few|TRBJ2-7|TRBV7-8
CASSPTDSSEQYF
TGTGCCAGCAGCCCAACGGACAGTAGCGAGCAGTACTTC
>TRBD2|few|TRBJ2-1|TRBV4-2
CASSQLAGGGNEQFF
TGTGCCAGCAGCCAATTAGCGGGAGGCGGCAATGAGCAGTTCTTC
>TRBD2|.|TRBJ2-1|TRBV20-1
CSARPTGTSFVNEQFF
TGCAGTGCTAGACCAACCGGGACTAGTTTCGTCAATGAGCAGTTCTTC
>.|.|TRBJ2-7|TRBV27
CASSLTTGQAGLAYEQYF
TGTGCCAGCAGTCTGACCACTGGACAGGCGGGACTAGCCTACGAGCAGTACTTC
>.|.|TRBJ2-5|TRBV5-1
CASSYREETQYF
TGCGCCAGCAGCTACAGGGAAGAGACCCAGTACTTC
>.|few|TRBJ2-5|TRBV20-1
CSVKLAALRETQYF
TGCAGTGTTAAATTAGCGGCCCTCAGAGAGACCCAGTACTTC
>TRBD2|many|TRBJ2-1|TRBV7-2
CASSSPFGAGDEQFF
TGTGCCAGCAGCTCGCCCTTTGGGGCGGGAGATGAGCAGTTCTTC
>.|few|TRBJ2-7|TRBV12-3/TRBV12-4
CASSAREYEQYF
TGTGCCAGCAGTGCCCGCGAGTACGAGCAGTACTTC
>TRBD2|once|TRBJ2-1|TRBV9
CASSTAGLAGGMNEQFF
TGTGCCAGCAGCACCGCGGGACTAGCGGGAGGGATGAATGAGCAGTTCTTC
>.|few|TRBJ2-2|TRBV29-1
CSVESPYANTGELFF
TGCAGCGTTGAGTCCCCCTACGCGAACACCGGGGAGCTGTTTTTT
>.|many|TRBJ2-1|TRBV6-5
CASSYSGDGGNEQFF
TGTGCCAGCAGTTACTCGGGGGACGGTGGAAATGAGCAGTTCTTC
>.|once|TRBJ2-7|TRBV21-1
CASSKVRVRWLHEQYF
TGTGCCAGCAGCAAGGTCCGGGTAAGGTGGTTACACGAGCAGTACTTC
>.|many|TRBJ2-7|TRBV27
CASSFGAAYEQYF
TGTGCCAGCAGTTTCGGGGCCGCCTACGAGCAGTACTTC
>.|many|TRBJ2-5|TRBV5-1
CASSLWTEEETQYF
TGCGCCAGCAGCTTATGGACAGAGGAAGAGACCCAGTACTTC
>.|many|TRBJ2-7|TRBV5-1
CASSSIKDAFYEQYF
TGCGCCAGCAGCTCTATTAAGGACGCGTTCTACGAGCAGTACTTC
>.|.|TRBJ2-1|TRBV7-6
CASSLRPYGSYNEQFF
TGTGCCAGCAGCTTACGCCCCTATGGCTCCTACAATGAGCAGTTCTTC
>.|.|TRBJ2-1|TRBV7-8
CASSLEWTSSSYNEQFF
TGTGCCAGCAGCTTAGAATGGACTTCTAGCTCCTACAATGAGCAGTTCTTC
>.|.|TRBJ1-2|TRBV20-1
CSARTYEEGIDGYTF
TGCAGTGCTAGAACATATGAAGAGGGGATCGATGGCTACACCTTC
>.|many|TRBJ2-7|TRBV29-1
CSVEDRDNYEQYF
TGCAGCGTTGAAGATCGGGACAACTACGAGCAGTACTTC
>.|.|TRBJ2-3|TRBV2
CASSRSQRITDTQYF
TGTGCCAGCAGTAGATCTCAGCGGATCACAGATACGCAGTATTTT
>TRBD2|.|TRBJ2-7|TRBV7-6
CASSPWAGGNNYEQYF
TGTGCCAGCAGCCCCTGGGCGGGGGGGAACAACTACGAGCAGTACTTC
>.|.|TRBJ2-7|TRBV6-1
CASSLTGTVTYGQYF
TGTGCCAGCAGCCTTACCGGGACCGTGACCTACGGGCAGTACTTC
>.|few|TRBJ2-1|TRBV29-1
CSVEDNDSYNEQFF
TGCAGCGTCGAGGACAACGACTCCTACAATGAGCAGTTCTTC
>TRBD1|many|TRBJ2-3|TRBV24-1
CATSGTVSTDTQYF
TGTGCCACCTCCGGGACAGTGAGCACAGATACGCAGTATTTT
>TRBD1|few|TRBJ2-7|TRBV12-3/TRBV12-4
CASSLSSQGATEQYF
TGTGCCAGCAGTTTAAGTTCCCAGGGGGCAACCGAGCAGTACTTC
>TRBD2|many|TRBJ2-1|TRBV7-3
CASSFASGPNEQFF
TGTGCCAGCAGCTTCGCTAGCGGACCTAATGAGCAGTTCTTC
>.|few|TRBJ2-1|TRBV24-1
CATSDTGLLNEQFF
TGTGCCACCAGTGATACGGGGTTACTCAATGAGCAGTTCTTC
>.|few|TRBJ2-3|TRBV29-1
CSVVWAHTDTQYF
TGCAGCGTTGTTTGGGCCCACACAGATACGCAGTATTTT
>.|.|TRBJ2-7|TRBV5-1
CASSLVAEGYEQYF
TGCGCCAGCAGCTTGGTTGCAGAGGGGTACGAGCAGTACTTC
>.|.|TRBJ1-2|TRBV5-1
CASSLEGTGYTF
TGCGCCAGCAGCTTGGAGGGTACGGGCTACACCTTC
>TRBD1|few|TRBJ2-7|TRBV11-2
CASTQGAPMEEQYF
TGTGCCAGCACACAGGGGGCCCCCATGGAGGAGCAGTACTTC
>.|few|TRBJ2-1|TRBV5-6
CASSFSGPNEQFF
TGTGCCAGCAGCTTTTCCGGGCCCAATGAGCAGTTCTTC
>TRBD2|.|TRBJ2-7|TRBV20-1
CSGGPRSGRYEQYF
TGCAGTGGGGGGCCAAGAAGCGGGAGGTACGAGCAGTACTTC
>.|.|TRBJ1-1|TRBV13
CASSLGLGGETEAFF
TGTGCCAGCAGCTTAGGCTTGGGGGGCGAGACTGAAGCTTTCTTT
>.|many|TRBJ1-1|TRBV10-3
CAISETTGANTEAFF
TGTGCCATCAGTGAGACGACAGGAGCGAACACTGAAGCTTTCTTT
>TRBD1|few|TRBJ1-4|TRBV4-1
CASSVYRGATNEKLFF
TGCGCCAGCAGCGTATACAGGGGTGCAACTAATGAAAAACTGTTTTTT
>.|.|TRBJ2-1|TRBV7-2
CATSPGTNYNEQFF
TGTGCCACCAGTCCCGGGACCAACTACAATGAGCAGTTCTTC
>.|few|TRBJ1-6|TRBV4-1
CASSQDEGYGSPLHF
TGCGCCAGCAGCCAAGATGAGGGCTATGGTTCACCCCTCCACTTT
>.|few|TRBJ1-3|TRBV30
CAWSLEFGNTIYF
TGTGCCTGGAGTTTAGAATTTGGAAACACCATATATTTT
>TRBD1|many|TRBJ2-3|TRBV3-1
CASSPGQGTSTDTQYF
TGTGCCAGCAGCCCCGGACAGGGGACTAGCACAGATACGCAGTATTTT
>TRBD2|once|TRBJ2-2|TRBV11-2
CASSFIAGVDTGELFF
TGTGCCAGCAGCTTCATAGCGGGAGTCGACACCGGGGAGCTGTTTTTT
>.|few|TRBJ2-2|TRBV5-1
CASRGIGELFF
TGCGCCAGTCGCGGTATCGGGGAGCTGTTTTTT
>.|.|TRBJ1-5|TRBV12-3/TRBV12-4
CASSFGQPQHF
TGTGCCAGCAGTTTTGGTCAGCCCCAGCATTTT
>.|.|TRBJ1-1|TRBV4-2
CASSQEEQVNTEAFF
TGTGCCAGCAGCCAAGAAGAACAGGTGAACACTGAAGCTTTCTTT
>.|few|TRBJ2-5|TRBV10-2
CASSGQITQETQYF
TGCGCCAGCAGTGGGCAGATTACACAAGAGACCCAGTACTTC
>.|many|TRBJ2-3|TRBV20-1
CSVSTGPNSVTQYF
TGCAGTGTTTCGACCGGGCCCAACTCGGTTACGCAGTATTTT
>TRBD2|many|TRBJ2-7|TRBV4-3
CASSQNSGRYEQYF
TGCGCCAGCAGCCAAAATAGCGGGAGATACGAGCAGTACTTC
>.|many|TRBJ2-1|TRBV25-1
CASSGTTDNEQFF
TGTGCCAGCAGTGGGACGACGGATAATGAGCAGTTCTTC
>.|.|TRBJ1-1|TRBV5-1
CASRGGLMNTEAFF
TGCGCCAGCAGGGGGGGGTTGATGAACACTGAAGCTTTCTTT
>TRBD1|.|TRBJ2-2|TRBV4-2
CASSPPWLQGENTGELFF
TGTGCCAGCAGCCCCCCCTGGCTACAGGGGGAGAACACCGGGGAGCTGTTTTTT
>.|few|TRBJ1-1|TRBV27
CASSLRPHFQATEAFF
TGTGCCAGCAGTTTACGTCCTCATTTTCAGGCCACTGAAGCTTTCTTT
>TRBD2|many|TRBJ2-2|TRBV20-1
CSAREGLAGDTGELFF
TGCAGTGCTAGAGAAGGACTAGCGGGAGACACCGGGGAGCTGTTTTTT
>.|few|TRBJ2-7|TRBV29-1
CSVTPDSSYEQYF
TGCAGCGTCACCCCGGACAGCTCCTACGAGCAGTACTTC
>TRBD1|few|TRBJ2-5|TRBV5-1
CASSLQGIGETQYF
TGCGCCAGCAGCTTACAGGGGATCGGGGAGACCCAGTACTTC
>TRBD2|many|TRBJ2-7|TRBV2
CASSESKRDPYEQYF
TGTGCCAGCAGTGAGAGCAAGCGGGATCCCTACGAGCAGTACTTC